This T cell receptor (beta chain) was identified in a study of T cells in Graves' hyperthyroidism and ophthalmopathy. The study's findings and limits: Most thyroid clonotypes that were expanded above 0.001 also turned up in blood.

Worth noting for this clonotype: Its antigen is as yet unknown.

RNA transcripts gave rise to amplified TCR beta CDR3 regions. First-round RT-PCR of the TCR CDR3 relied on the HTBI primer set. In TCRdb, the multiplex PCR reads were re-called with MiXCR into one record per CDR3 protein. The sample records about 300,000 distinct CDR3 sequences, roughly 18% being singletons. Patients with ophthalmopathy all had a Clinical Activity Score of at least 3, a NOSPECS grade of at least 4 and duration under 3 months. Each diagnosis drew on symptoms, thyroxine, TRAb, thyroid ultrasound and orbital computed tomography findings. The length of the CDR3 is 13 residues. Trimming removed 9 bases from V and 6 bases from J, with 17 bases in between. Germline CDR1 reads LNHDA; CDR2 reads SQIVND (reference sequence).

This clonotype was obtained from a man aged 50 or older with Graves' ophthalmopathy. This chain links TRBV19 with TRBJ1-2, with D tentatively TRBD1 (6 bases). Sequencing was performed on blood. The CDR3 DNA is TGTGCCAGCCTCCCGCGGGGGCCAAATGGCTACACCTTC. Translating it yields CASLPRGPNGYTF.